This T cell receptor (beta chain) came from a study of blood T cell repertoires in COVID-19. The overall study: T cells, B-cell-depleted T cells, or PBMCs supplied cDNA or gDNA.

The V gene lost 2 bases and the J gene lost 0 bases, with 9 bases spanning the gap. The CDR3 has 15 residues. In germline, CDR1 is SGHAT, CDR2 FQNNGV. Original processing notes: Using reference gene primer amplification, nucleated cell counts were estimated. The method was immunoSEQ multiplex PCR; TCRdb's version includes in-frame clones alone and lacks a portion of them. V and J calls and clone size are as listed in that table; D and trimming were resolved from the DNA. Here the sample spans about 170,000 clones, roughly 85% being singletons. Sequencing was carried out using peripheral blood. The chain uses TRBV11-2 and TRBJ2-3; weak D call: TRBD2 (5 bases). The source of this sequence is a woman older than 75 with acute or convalescent COVID-19. The CDR3 protein is CASSLSTGSTDTQYF. The CDR3 coding sequence is TGTGCCAGCAGCTTATCGACGGGGAGCACAGATACGCAGTATTTT.